This TCR beta chain emerged from a study of cytomegalovirus exposure and HLA in healthy donors. Findings and caveats of the study: 150 or so TCR beta chains were listed as cytomegalovirus-associated.

With regard to this clone: Its cognate antigen is unknown.

The V end was cut by 6 bases, the J end by 4 bases, with 8 bases between. The germline V gene has CDR1 MGHDK and CDR2 SYGVNS. CDR3 length: 12 amino acids. Vbeta (60) and Jbeta (13) primers were used in the PCR. Only in-frame clones appear in the TCRdb table, and some are missing; sequencing was by immunoSEQ multiplex PCR. The sample yields 200,000 to 250,000 clones, 82% seen once. J is TRBJ2-3 and V is TRBV25-1, with D hard to call. The sequenced material came from PBMCs. The clonotype comes from a woman aged 40 to 50 in good health and CMV-seropositive. CDR3 in DNA: TGTGCCAGCAGAAACACAGCAGATACGCAGTATTTT. This codes for CASRNTADTQYF.